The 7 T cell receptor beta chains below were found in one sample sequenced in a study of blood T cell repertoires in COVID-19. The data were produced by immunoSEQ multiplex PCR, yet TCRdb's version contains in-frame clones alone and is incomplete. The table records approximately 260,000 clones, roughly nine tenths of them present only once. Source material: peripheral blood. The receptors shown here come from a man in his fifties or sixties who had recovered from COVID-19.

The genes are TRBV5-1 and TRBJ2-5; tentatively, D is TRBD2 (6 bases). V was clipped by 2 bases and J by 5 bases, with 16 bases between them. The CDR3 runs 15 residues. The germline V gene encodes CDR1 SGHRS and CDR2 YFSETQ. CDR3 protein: CASSFQGLTGETQYF. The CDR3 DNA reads TGCGCCAGCAGCTTCCAAGGACTAACCGGGGAGACCCAGTACTTC.

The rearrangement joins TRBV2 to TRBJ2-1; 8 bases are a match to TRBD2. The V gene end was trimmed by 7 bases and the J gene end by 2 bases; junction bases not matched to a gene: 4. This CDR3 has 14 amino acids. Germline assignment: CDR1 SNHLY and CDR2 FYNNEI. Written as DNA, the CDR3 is TGTGCCAGCAAGGGGCGGGGGGCCTACAATGAGCAGTTCTTC. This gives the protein CASKGRGAYNEQFF.

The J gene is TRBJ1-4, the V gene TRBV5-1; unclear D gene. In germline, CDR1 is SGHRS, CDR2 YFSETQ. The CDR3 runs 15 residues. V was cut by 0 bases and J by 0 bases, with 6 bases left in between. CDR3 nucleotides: TGCGCCAGCAGCTTGGCCGCTACAACTAATGAAAAACTGTTTTTT. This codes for CASSLAATTNEKLFF.

The CDR3 sequence: CASSIKAGQAYEQYV. The DNA of the CDR3 is TGTGCCAGTAGTATCAAGGCAGGACAGGCCTACGAGCAGTACGTC. The chain is built from TRBV19 and TRBJ2-7; TRBD1 matches at 7 bases. The V and J ends lost 3 bases and 2 bases, in that order; junction bases with no gene match: 7. CDR1 is LNHDA, CDR2 SQIVND, per germline (reference sequence). The CDR3 sequence is 15 residues long.

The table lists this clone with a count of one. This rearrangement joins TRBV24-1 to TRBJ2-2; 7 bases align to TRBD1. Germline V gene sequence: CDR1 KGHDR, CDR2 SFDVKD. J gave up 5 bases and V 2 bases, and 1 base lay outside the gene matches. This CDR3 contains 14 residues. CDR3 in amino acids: CATSDSTGTGELFF. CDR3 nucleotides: TGTGCCACCAGTGATTCGACAGGGACCGGGGAGCTGTTTTTT.

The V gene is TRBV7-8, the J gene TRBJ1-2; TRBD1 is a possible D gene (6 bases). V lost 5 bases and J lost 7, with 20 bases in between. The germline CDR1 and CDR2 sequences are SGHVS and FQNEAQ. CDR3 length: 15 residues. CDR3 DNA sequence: TGTGCCAGCAGCATCCGACCCCGGGACAATCCTGGCTACACCTTC. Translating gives CASSIRPRDNPGYTF.

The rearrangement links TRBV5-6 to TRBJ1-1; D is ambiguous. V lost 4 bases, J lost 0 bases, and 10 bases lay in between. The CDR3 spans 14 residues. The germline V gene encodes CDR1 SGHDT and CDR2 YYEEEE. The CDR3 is CASSKGDMNTEAFF. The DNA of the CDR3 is TGTGCCAGCAGCAAGGGAGACATGAACACTGAAGCTTTCTTT.